This record covers a single T cell receptor (beta chain). These data originate in a study of T cells expressing NK-cell markers. TCRdb reprocessed the 5' RACE reads and stores each CDR3 protein as one record, lacking DNA. Its table lists approximately 380,000 distinct CDR3 sequences. The germline V gene encodes CDR1 SNHLY and CDR2 FYNNEI. The CDR3 contains 15 residues. This clonotype was sampled from a man between 18 and 69 years old in good health. The sequenced sample was blood T cells: a sorted CD56 or NKG2C T cell subset, CD4+ or CD8+ T cells, or bulk PBMC T cells (not recorded which). The chain is built from TRBV2 and TRBJ1-5; as DNA is missing, the TRBD1 call by TCRdb cannot be tested. The CDR3 protein is CASSEFGQGNQPQHF.